This T cell receptor beta chain appears in the sequencing data of a study of blood T cell repertoires in COVID-19. Study overall: The study drew acute and convalescent COVID-19 samples from the United States, Italy and Spain. The cDNA or gDNA used as material had been derived from T cells, B-cell-depleted T cells, or PBMCs.

The authors' processing: Amplification of reference gene primers was used by the study to estimate nucleated cell counts. Produced via immunoSEQ multiplex PCR; TCRdb's table is partial and in-frame only. V and J calls and clone size are those listed in that table; D and trimming were worked out from the DNA. The sample carries fewer than 300,000 clones, 83% recorded once. Trimming at V came to 7 bases and at J to 8 bases, leaving 15 bases not matched to a gene. CDR1 is SGHRS and CDR2 is YFSETQ in the germline V gene. This CDR3 region has 15 residues. The chain couples TRBV5-1 to TRBJ1-2, with 9 bases fitting TRBD1. The TCR was taken from a woman aged 50 to 65 who had recovered from COVID-19. Sequencing used peripheral blood. The CDR3 reads CASGPGQGSTMGYTF. CDR3 coding DNA: TGCGCCAGCGGACCGGGACAGGGAAGTACTATGGGCTACACCTTC.